A selection of T cell receptor beta chains follows, all from one sample in a study of blood T cell repertoires in COVID-19. Data came from immunoSEQ multiplex PCR; TCRdb stores just in-frame clones and leaves some out. The data contain about 220,000 clones, roughly 80% of them seen just once; the ten biggest clones take up 3% to 3.5%. Sequenced input: peripheral blood. All receptors derive from a woman aged 25-40 years who had recovered from COVID-19. Both conserved end residues are trimmed from each CDR3. A D gene is named only where the DNA matches it firmly.

TRBJ2-2,TRBV11-2,.,ASSLSTVTGELF
TRBJ1-1,TRBV19,.,ASSLTTGLNTEAF
TRBJ1-4,TRBV30,TRBD1,AWSGGTGVEKLF
TRBJ2-7,TRBV6-5,TRBD2,ASSYSGGTISYEQY
TRBJ2-1,TRBV5-6,TRBD1,ASSRQGATEQF
TRBJ1-2,TRBV10-2,.,ASSEYGTYGYT
TRBJ2-3,TRBV27,TRBD2,ASSWTSVTDTQY
TRBJ2-1,TRBV28,TRBD2,ASSLTSGGNEQF
TRBJ2-3,TRBV11-2,TRBD2,ASRIAGAGTDTQY
TRBJ1-2,TRBV12-5,.,ASGLVPELYGYT
TRBJ2-3,TRBV29-1,TRBD1,SVARTGGTDTQY
TRBJ2-1,TRBV29-1,TRBD2,SVEVSGSNEQF
TRBJ2-7,TRBV11-1,.,ASSPRVDYRQY
TRBJ2-7,TRBV19,TRBD1,ASKPGQGAYEQY
TRBJ1-2,TRBV2,TRBD1,ASSPGTGLGYT
TRBJ2-7,TRBV24-1,TRBD2,ATSEGEGPSYEQY
TRBJ1-6,TRBV3-1/TRBV3-2,.,ASSQDVGGNSPLH
TRBJ2-1,TRBV10-3,.,AISESEFTYNEQF
TRBJ1-1,TRBV27,.,ASSLERNTEAF
TRBJ1-5,TRBV6-5,.,ASTLGLNQPQH
TRBJ2-6,TRBV28,TRBD1,ASRTTGEYNVLT
TRBJ2-1,TRBV11-2,TRBD2,ASSDPSGTSGRVYNEQF
TRBJ1-1,TRBV30,TRBD1,AWSVGFGTGHTEAF
TRBJ2-4,TRBV19,TRBD1,ASSIAPTGKAAKNIQY
TRBJ1-1,TRBV2,.,ASSEGSFEAF
TRBJ1-5,TRBV19,TRBD1,ASTGQGAAYSNQPQH
TRBJ1-5,TRBV2,TRBD1,ASSEGQGAFQPQH
TRBJ1-1,TRBV21-1,.,ASSNPGTPDTEAF
TRBJ2-1,TRBV5-1,.,ASSPGLDNEQF
TRBJ1-4,TRBV5-1,TRBD1,ASSVTGQVEKLF
TRBJ2-7,TRBV18,TRBD1,ASSPFKGQGYEQY
TRBJ1-3,TRBV30,.,AWSSGVMRNTIY
TRBJ1-3,TRBV2,.,ASSEVNSYSGNTIY
TRBJ1-2,TRBV15,TRBD1,ATSRDQGGYGYT
TRBJ2-5,TRBV10-3,TRBD1,AISEQGAQETQY
TRBJ1-3,TRBV29-1,TRBD1,SVETGAIGNTIY
TRBJ1-5,TRBV15,TRBD1,ATSRDPQGAGDQPQH
TRBJ2-2,TRBV28,TRBD2,ASRRRGGDTGELF
TRBJ2-3,TRBV28,TRBD2,ASSLAGTDTQY
TRBJ2-1,TRBV6-1,TRBD2,ASSESWLAGYNEQF
TRBJ2-1,TRBV28,.,ASSSSGTSFYNEQF
TRBJ1-2,TRBV5-6,.,ASSFGGSYGYT
TRBJ2-2,TRBV18,TRBD2,ASSPQGLAGQNTGELF
TRBJ2-3,TRBV20-1,.,SASGSGSTDTQY
TRBJ2-5,TRBV5-1,TRBD2,ASSSLAGGAETQY
TRBJ2-2,TRBV11-2,.,ASSPYPGSNTGELF
TRBJ2-7,TRBV10-1,TRBD1,ASSSGTGRTYEQY
TRBJ1-1,TRBV28,TRBD1,ASSWGHQGAAFETEAF
TRBJ2-1,TRBV9,.,ASSVAAGSSYNEQF
TRBJ2-1,TRBV6-1,TRBD2,ASSGGLAGDTPYNEQF
TRBJ1-1,TRBV5-1,.,ASSLDGGVNTEAF
TRBJ2-3,TRBV9,TRBD2,ASSVDPPGLAAGDTQY
TRBJ2-2,TRBV7-2,.,ASSSGVGAVTGELF